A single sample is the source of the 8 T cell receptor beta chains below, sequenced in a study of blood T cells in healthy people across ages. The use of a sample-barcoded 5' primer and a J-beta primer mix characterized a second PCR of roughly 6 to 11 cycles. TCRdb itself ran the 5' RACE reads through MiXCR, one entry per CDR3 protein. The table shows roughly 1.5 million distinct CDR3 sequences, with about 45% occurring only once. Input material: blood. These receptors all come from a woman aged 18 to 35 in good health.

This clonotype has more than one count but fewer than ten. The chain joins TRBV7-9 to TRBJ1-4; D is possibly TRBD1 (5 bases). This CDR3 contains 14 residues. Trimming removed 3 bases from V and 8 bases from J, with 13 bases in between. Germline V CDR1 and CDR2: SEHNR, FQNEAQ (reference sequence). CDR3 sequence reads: CASSFNHRGEKLFF. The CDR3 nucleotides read TGTGCCAGCAGCTTTAACCATCGGGGGGAAAAACTGTTTTTT.

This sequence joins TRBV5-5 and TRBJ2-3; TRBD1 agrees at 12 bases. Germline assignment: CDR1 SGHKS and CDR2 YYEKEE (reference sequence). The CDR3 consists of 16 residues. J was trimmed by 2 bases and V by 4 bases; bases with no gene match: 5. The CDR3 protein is CASSMGQGATTDTQYF. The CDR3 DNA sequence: TGTGCCAGCAGCATGGGACAGGGGGCCACCACAGATACGCAGTATTTT.

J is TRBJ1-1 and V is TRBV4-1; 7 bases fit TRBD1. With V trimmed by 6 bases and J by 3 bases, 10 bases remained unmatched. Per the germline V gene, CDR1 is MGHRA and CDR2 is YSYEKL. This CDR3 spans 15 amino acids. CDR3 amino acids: CASSKQPGQYTEAFF. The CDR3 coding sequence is TGCGCCAGCAGTAAACAACCGGGACAGTACACTGAAGCTTTCTTT.

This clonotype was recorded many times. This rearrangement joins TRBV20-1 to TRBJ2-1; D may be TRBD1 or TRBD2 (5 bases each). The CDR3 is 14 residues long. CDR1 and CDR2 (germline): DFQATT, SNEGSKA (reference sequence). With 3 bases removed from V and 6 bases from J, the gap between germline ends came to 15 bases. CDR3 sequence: CSARRGVPSNEQFF. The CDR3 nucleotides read TGCAGTGCTAGGAGAGGGGTTCCAAGCAATGAGCAGTTCTTC.

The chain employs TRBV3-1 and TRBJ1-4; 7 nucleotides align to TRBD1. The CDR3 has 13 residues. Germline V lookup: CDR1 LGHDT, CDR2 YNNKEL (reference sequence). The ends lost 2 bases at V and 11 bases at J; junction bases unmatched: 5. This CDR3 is CASSQQPGGKLFF. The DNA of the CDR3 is TGTGCCAGCAGCCAACAACCAGGGGGGAAACTGTTTTTT.

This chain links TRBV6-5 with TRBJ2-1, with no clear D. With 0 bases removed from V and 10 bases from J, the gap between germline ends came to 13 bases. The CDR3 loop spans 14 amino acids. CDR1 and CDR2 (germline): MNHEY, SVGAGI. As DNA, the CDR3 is TGTGCCAGCAGTTACTCGTTTACGGGTGTCGAGCAGTTCTTC. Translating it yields CASSYSFTGVEQFF.

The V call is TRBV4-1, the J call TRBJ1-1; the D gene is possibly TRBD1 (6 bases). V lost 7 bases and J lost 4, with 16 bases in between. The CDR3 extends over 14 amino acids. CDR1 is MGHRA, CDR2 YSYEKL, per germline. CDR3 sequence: CASTRLGASTEAFF. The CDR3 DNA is TGCGCCAGCACGAGACTGGGGGCAAGCACTGAAGCTTTCTTT.

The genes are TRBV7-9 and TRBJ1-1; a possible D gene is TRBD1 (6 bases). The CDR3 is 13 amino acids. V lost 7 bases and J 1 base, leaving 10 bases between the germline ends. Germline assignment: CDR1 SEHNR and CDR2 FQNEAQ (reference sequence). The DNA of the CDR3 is TGTGCCAGCACAGACAGGACGAACACTGAAGCTTTCTTT. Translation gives CASTDRTNTEAFF.